This T cell receptor (beta chain) was found in a study of cytotoxic CD8 clonotypes in ibrutinib-treated CLL. Study-wide context: Averaging across samples gave approximately 270,000 productive templates and more than 80,000 productive rearrangements.

Turning to this clone: Its antigen is not known.

Study-wide results and limits: Clonality went up at ibrutinib response and then declined back toward baseline at progression.

Depth targeted 1 in 200,000 to 1 in 1 million T cells, averaging around 10x coverage per clonotype. Using immunoSEQ multiplex PCR, the repertoire was profiled, and TCRdb retains in-frame clones only, with some absent. The sample shows over 250,000 clones, 60% to 80% of them seen only once. Germline V gene sequence: CDR1 SGHDT, CDR2 YYEEEE. V was clipped by 1 base and J by 2 bases, with 10 bases between them. The CDR3 extends over 14 amino acids. V gene TRBV5-6 combines with J gene TRBJ2-7; D gene unclear. The TCR originated in a human donor with chronic lymphocytic leukemia. Sequencing used PBMCs, obtained at disease progression, from a patient treated with ibrutinib. The CDR3 bases are TGTGCCAGCAGCTTGTGGCGGAGAGCCTACGAGCAGTACTTC. Protein product: CASSLWRRAYEQYF. The variable domain in full, with the rest retrieved from reference TRBV5-6 and TRBJ2-7, is DAGVTQSPTHLIKTRGQQVTLRCSPKSGHDTVSWYQQALGQGPQFIFQYYEEEERQRGNFPDRFSGHQFPNYSSELNVNALLLGDSALYLCASSLWRRAYEQYFGPGTRLTVT.